This TCR beta chain was captured in a study of beta chain features in type 1 diabetes. The CDR3 is made up of 14 amino acids. Germline V gene lookup returns CDR1 MDHEN and CDR2 SYDVKM. V lost 5 bases to trimming and J lost 2 bases, with 12 bases between them. Reverse transcribing all isolated RNA meant expressed TCRB transcripts were sequenced. Measured with immunoSEQ multiplex PCR; TCRdb has only the in-frame clones, and not every one. The table lists 810,000 or so clones, about a sixth of them singletons. The chain recombines TRBV28 with TRBJ1-1; D unclear. Sequencing was done on a sample of naive CD4+ T cells from blood. The TCR originated in a woman between 18 and 29 years old in good health. The CDR3 here is CASSLRTVNTEAFF. As DNA, the CDR3 is TGTGCCAGCAGTCTTAGGACCGTAAACACTGAAGCTTTCTTT.